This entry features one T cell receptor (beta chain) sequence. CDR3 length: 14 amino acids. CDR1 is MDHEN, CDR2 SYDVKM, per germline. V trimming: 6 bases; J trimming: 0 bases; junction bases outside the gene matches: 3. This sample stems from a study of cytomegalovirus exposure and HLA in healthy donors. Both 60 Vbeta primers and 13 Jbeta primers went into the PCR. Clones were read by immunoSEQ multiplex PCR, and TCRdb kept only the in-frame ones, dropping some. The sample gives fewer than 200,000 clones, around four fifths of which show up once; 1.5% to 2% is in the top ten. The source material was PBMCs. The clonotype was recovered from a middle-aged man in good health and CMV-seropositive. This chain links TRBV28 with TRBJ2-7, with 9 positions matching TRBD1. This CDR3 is CASRRTGASYEQYF. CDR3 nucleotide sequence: TGTGCCAGCAGGCGGACAGGGGCCTCCTACGAGCAGTACTTC.